This T cell receptor beta chain originates from a study of post-analysis software for immune sequencing data. Study-level background: Clinical courses comprised relapsing-remitting, secondary progressive and progressive-relapsing multiple sclerosis.

Study results and limitations: Normalized Chao1 diversity was significantly lower in multiple sclerosis patients than in controls. Strong co-clustering by F measure linked samples that shared a preparation batch. In patients, about 5 TRBV segments were more frequent than in controls, with TRBV5-6, TRBV5-1 and TRBV20-1 among them.

Included in the TCR beta cDNA libraries were unique molecular identifiers. The source material, about 0.95 to 10 million T cells, gave rise to roughly 500,000 cDNA molecules. One entry per CDR3 protein, called by TCRdb with MiXCR from the PCR reads. The sample contains some 700,000 distinct CDR3 sequences, 55% to 60% of which appear only once. The J segment lost 0 bases and the V segment lost 0 bases, leaving 4 bases of the junction unmatched. The CDR3 extends over 17 amino acids. Germline V CDR1 and CDR2: SGHTA, FQGTGA. This clonotype was seen once. Antigen: not known. This rearrangement joins TRBV7-3 to TRBJ2-1; 8 bases are a match to TRBD2. Sequencing used blood. The receptor was isolated from a girl aged 2 to 10 with multiple sclerosis. The CDR3, as DNA: TGTGCCAGCAGCTTAACGATAGCGGGGAGCTCCTACAATGAGCAGTTCTTC. Translation: CASSLTIAGSSYNEQFF.